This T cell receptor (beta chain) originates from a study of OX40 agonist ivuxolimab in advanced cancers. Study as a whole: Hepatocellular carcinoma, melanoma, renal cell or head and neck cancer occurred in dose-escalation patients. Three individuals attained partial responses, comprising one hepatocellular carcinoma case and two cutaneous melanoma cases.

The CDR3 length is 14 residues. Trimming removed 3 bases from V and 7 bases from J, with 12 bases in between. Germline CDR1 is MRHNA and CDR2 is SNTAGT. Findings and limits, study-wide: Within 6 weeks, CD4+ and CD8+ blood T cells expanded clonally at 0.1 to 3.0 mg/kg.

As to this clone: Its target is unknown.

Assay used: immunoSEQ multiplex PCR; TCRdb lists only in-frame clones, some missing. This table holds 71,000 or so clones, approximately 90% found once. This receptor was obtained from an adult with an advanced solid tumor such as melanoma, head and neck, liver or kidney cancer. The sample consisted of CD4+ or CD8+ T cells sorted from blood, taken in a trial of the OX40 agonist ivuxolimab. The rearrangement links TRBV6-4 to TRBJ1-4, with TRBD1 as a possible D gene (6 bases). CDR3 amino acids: CASSEQQGAEKLFF. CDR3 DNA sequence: TGTGCCAGCAGTGAACAACAGGGTGCTGAAAAACTGTTTTTT.